A single sample is the source of the 9 T cell receptor beta chains below, sequenced in a study of blood T cell repertoires in COVID-19. Sequencing was performed with immunoSEQ multiplex PCR; in TCRdb, only in-frame clones are kept and a portion is missing. The data show roughly 100,000 clones, 86% seen once. Specimen: peripheral blood. These receptors originate from an elderly woman with acute or convalescent COVID-19.

This rearrangement joins TRBV27 to TRBJ2-7, with D tentatively TRBD1 (5 bases). Trimming cost V 3 bases and J 1 base, with 13 bases left between them. The germline CDR1 and CDR2 sequences are MNHEY and SMNVEV (reference sequence). The CDR3 sequence is 15 residues long. CDR3 coding DNA: TGTGCCAGCAGTTTCAGGGTGGAGAGTTCCTACGAGCAGTACTTC. Protein product: CASSFRVESSYEQYF.

The chain joins TRBV5-5 to TRBJ2-7; D call uncertain. V shed 4 bases and J shed 0 bases, with 5 bases lying between them. The CDR3 contains 12 residues. Germline V lookup: CDR1 SGHKS, CDR2 YYEKEE (reference sequence). CDR3 loop: CASSRYSYEQYF. The CDR3 nucleotides are TGTGCCAGCAGCCGGTACTCCTACGAGCAGTACTTC.

The chain couples TRBV3-1 (or the pseudogene TRBV3-2) to TRBJ1-2, with 10 bases fitting TRBD1. CDR3 length: 16 amino acids. Germline CDR1 and CDR2: LGHDT and YNNKEL (reference sequence). Trimming took 4 bases from V and 6 from J; bases not matched to a gene: 11. The CDR3: CASSLHLTGGADGYTF. The DNA of the CDR3 is TGTGCCAGCAGCCTTCATTTGACAGGGGGCGCCGATGGCTACACCTTC.

The chain links TRBV27 to TRBJ2-7; 7 bases align to TRBD2. Germline V lookup: CDR1 MNHEY, CDR2 SMNVEV (reference sequence). Losses at the gene ends were 6 bases for V and 2 bases for J; bases not matched to a gene: 4. The CDR3 runs 13 residues. The CDR3 nucleotides are TGTGCCAGCAGACCTAGCGGCACCTACGAGCAGTACTTC. It is translated as CASRPSGTYEQYF.

The chain is built from TRBV6-5 and TRBJ2-7; D ambiguous. There are 12 residues in the CDR3. Trimming took off 7 bases at V and 0 bases at J, with 7 bases between the two ends. From germline, CDR1 is MNHEY and CDR2 SVGAGI. The CDR3 region is CASTLYSYEQYF. CDR3 bases: TGTGCCAGCACCCTTTACTCCTACGAGCAGTACTTC.

V gene TRBV5-6 combines with J gene TRBJ2-7; 13 bases align to TRBD2. The CDR3 consists of 14 residues. V lost 8 bases to trimming and J lost 5 bases; unmatched junction nucleotides: 7. Germline assignment: CDR1 SGHDT and CDR2 YYEEEE. The CDR3 DNA is TGTGCCAGTGAACTAGCGGGGGGGACCGACGAGCAGTACTTC. Its translation is CASELAGGTDEQYF.

Points on this clone: Additional DNA sequences in this sample encode the identical CDR3. V usage is TRBV5-1 and J usage is TRBJ2-7, with 7 bases aligning to TRBD1. This CDR3 has 13 amino acids. With V trimmed by 4 bases and J by 4 bases, 5 bases remained unmatched. Germline V gives CDR1 SGHRS, CDR2 YFSETQ. The CDR3 region has the DNA TGCGCCAGCAGCCGGACAGGAGCTTACGAGCAGTACTTC. Translated, it gives CASSRTGAYEQYF.

This clone was counted once. V is TRBV7-8 and J is TRBJ1-1; D call uncertain. The germline V and J ends were trimmed by 2 bases and 0 bases, with 10 bases remaining between them. The CDR3 covers 15 residues. From germline, CDR1 is SGHVS and CDR2 FQNEAQ. The DNA of the CDR3 is TGTGCCAGCAGCTTACCAAGGACTTTGAACACTGAAGCTTTCTTT. It translates to CASSLPRTLNTEAFF.

The chain has TRBV6-5 and TRBJ2-7; D perhaps matches TRBD2 (6 bases). Trimming removed 0 bases from V and 7 bases from J, with 16 bases in between. The germline gives CDR1 MNHEY, CDR2 SVGAGI. The length of the CDR3 is 15 residues. The CDR3 loop reads CASSYSGTPKGEQYF. For the CDR3, the DNA is TGTGCCAGCAGTTACTCAGGGACTCCGAAGGGAGAGCAGTACTTC.